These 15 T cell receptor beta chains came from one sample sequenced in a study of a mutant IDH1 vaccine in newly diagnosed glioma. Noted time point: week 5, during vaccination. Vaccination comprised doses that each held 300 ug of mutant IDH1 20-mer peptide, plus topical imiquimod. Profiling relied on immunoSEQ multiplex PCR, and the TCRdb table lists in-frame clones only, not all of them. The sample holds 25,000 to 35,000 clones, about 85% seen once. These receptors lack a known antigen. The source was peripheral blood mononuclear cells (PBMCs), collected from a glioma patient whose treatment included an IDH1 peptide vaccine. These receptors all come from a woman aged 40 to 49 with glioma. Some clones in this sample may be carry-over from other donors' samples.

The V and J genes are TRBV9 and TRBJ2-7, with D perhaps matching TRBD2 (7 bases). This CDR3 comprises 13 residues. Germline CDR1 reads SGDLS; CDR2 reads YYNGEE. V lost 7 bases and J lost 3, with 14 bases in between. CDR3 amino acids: CASGGASGYEQYF. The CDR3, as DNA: TGTGCCAGCGGGGGGGCTAGCGGCTACGAGCAGTACTTC.

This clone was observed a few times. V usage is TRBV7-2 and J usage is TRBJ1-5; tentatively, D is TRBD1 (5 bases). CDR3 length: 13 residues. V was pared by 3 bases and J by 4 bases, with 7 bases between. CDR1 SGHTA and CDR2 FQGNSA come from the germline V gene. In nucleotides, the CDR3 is TGTGCCAGCAGCTTCGCAGGGAATCAGCCCCAGCATTTT. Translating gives CASSFAGNQPQHF.

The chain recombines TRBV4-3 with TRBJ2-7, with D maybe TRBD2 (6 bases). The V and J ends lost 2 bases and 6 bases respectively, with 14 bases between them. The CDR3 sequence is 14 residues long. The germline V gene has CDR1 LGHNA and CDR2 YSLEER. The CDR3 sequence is CASSQRLARPEQYF. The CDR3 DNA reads TGCGCCAGCAGCCAACGGCTAGCGAGACCCGAGCAGTACTTC.

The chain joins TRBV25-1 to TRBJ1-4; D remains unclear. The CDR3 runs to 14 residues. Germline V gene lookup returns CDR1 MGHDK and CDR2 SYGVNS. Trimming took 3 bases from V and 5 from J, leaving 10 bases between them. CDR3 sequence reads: CASSDRTTNEKLFF. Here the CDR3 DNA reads TGTGCCAGCAGTGATCGCACGACAAATGAAAAACTGTTTTTT.

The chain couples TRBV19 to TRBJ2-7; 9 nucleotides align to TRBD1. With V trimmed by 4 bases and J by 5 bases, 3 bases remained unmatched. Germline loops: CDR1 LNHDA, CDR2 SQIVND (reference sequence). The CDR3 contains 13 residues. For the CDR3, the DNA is TGTGCCAGTAGTACCGGGACAGGGAACGAGCAGTACTTC. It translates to CASSTGTGNEQYF.

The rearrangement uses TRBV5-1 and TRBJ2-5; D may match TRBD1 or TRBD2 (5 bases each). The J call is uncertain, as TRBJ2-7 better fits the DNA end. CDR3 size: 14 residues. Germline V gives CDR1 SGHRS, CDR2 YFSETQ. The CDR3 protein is CASSIRDGAYEQYF. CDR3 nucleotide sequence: TGCGCCAGCAGCATCCGGGACGGAGCCTACGAGCAGTACTTC.

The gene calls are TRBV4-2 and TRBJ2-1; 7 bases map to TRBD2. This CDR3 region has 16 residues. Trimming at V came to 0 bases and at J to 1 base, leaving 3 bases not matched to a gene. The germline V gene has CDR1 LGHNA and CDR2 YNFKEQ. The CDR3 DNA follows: TGTGCCAGCAGCCAAGAGACGGGGGGTTCCTACAATGAGCAGTTCTTC. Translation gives CASSQETGGSYNEQFF.

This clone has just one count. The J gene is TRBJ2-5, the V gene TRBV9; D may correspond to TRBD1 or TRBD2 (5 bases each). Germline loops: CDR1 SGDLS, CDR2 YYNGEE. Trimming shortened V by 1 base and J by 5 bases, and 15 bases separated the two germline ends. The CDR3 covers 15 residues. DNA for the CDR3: TGTGCCAGCAGCGTATTAGGGACCCCGTCTGAGACCCAGTACTTC. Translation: CASSVLGTPSETQYF.

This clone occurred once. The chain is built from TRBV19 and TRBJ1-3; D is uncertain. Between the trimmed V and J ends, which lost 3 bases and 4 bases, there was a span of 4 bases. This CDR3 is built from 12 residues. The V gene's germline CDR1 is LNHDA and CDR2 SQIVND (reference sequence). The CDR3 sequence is CASSMMGNTIYF. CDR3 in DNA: TGTGCCAGTAGTATGATGGGAAACACCATATATTTT.

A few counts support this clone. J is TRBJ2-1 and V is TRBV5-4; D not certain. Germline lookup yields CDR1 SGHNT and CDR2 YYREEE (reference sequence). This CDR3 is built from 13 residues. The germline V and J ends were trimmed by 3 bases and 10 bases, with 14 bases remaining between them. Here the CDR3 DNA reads TGTGCCAGCAGCTGGGAACAGAAAGGGGAGCAGTTCTTC. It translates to CASSWEQKGEQFF.

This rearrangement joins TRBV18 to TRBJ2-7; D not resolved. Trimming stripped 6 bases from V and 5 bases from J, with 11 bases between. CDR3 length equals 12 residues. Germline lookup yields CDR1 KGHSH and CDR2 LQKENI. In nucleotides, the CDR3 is TGTGCCAGCTCCCTCCGGCGTAACGAGCAGTACTTC. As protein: CASSLRRNEQYF.

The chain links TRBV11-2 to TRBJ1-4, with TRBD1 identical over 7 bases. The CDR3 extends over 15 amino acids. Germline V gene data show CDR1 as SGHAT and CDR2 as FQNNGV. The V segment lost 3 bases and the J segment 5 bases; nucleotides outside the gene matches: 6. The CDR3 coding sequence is TGTGCCAGCAGCTTTACCGGGACAGCCAATGAAAAACTGTTTTTT. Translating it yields CASSFTGTANEKLFF.

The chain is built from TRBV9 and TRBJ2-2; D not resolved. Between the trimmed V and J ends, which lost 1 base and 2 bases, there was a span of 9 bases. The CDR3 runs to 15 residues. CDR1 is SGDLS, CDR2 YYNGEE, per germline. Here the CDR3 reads CASSVRAVNTGELFF. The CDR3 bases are TGTGCCAGCAGCGTAAGGGCGGTAAACACCGGGGAGCTGTTTTTT.

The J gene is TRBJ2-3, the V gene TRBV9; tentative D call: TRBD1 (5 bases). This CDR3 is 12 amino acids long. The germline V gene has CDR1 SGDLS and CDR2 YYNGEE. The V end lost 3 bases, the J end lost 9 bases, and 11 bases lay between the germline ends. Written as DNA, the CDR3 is TGTGCCAGCAGCGCGACGACAGCCACGCAGTATTTT. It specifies CASSATTATQYF.

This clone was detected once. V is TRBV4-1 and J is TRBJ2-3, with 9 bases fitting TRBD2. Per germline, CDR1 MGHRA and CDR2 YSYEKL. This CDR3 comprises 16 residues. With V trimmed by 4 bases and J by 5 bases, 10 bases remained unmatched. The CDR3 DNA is TGCGCCAGCAGCCCAAGAGAGACTAGCGGAATAGATACGCAGTATTTT. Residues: CASSPRETSGIDTQYF.